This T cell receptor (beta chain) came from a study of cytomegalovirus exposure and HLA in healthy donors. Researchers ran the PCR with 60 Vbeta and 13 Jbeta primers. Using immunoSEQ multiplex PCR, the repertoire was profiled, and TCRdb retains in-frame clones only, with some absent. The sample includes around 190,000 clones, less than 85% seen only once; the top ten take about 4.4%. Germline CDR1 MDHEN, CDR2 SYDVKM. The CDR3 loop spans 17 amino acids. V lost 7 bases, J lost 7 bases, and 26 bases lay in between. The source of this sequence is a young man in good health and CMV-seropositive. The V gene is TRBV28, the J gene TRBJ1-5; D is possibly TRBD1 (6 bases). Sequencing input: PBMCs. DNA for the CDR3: TGTGCCAGCACCCCCTCTGTCCCTGTCAGGGGAGGGCAGCCCCAGCATTTT. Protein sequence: CASTPSVPVRGGQPQHF.